These 17 T cell receptor beta chains originate from one sample sequenced in a study of shared clonotypes between healthy human individuals. TCRdb's copy holds only in-frame clones and misses some; the assay was immunoSEQ multiplex PCR. The sample includes approximately 1.1 million clones, roughly 74% of them seen just once. The sample comprised memory CD4+ T cells from PBMCs. Regarding subset: CD45RA-negative fraction. These receptors were collected from a man aged 18-30 years in good health. Some clones in this sample may be carry-over from other donors' samples.

The chain combines TRBV18 with TRBJ2-7; TRBD2 is a possible D gene (6 bases). V dropped 4 bases and J dropped 1 base, with 14 bases sitting between them. Germline CDR1 KGHSH, CDR2 LQKENI. CDR3 length: 15 amino acids. CDR3: CASSLTFGGSYEQYF. CDR3 DNA sequence: TGTGCCAGCTCACTTACCTTCGGGGGATCCTACGAGCAGTACTTC.

This clone was counted only a few times. J is TRBJ2-3 and V is TRBV5-4; no definite D call. Trimming shortened V by 2 bases and J by 2 bases, and 3 bases separated the two germline ends. The V gene's germline CDR1 is SGHNT and CDR2 YYREEE (reference sequence). This CDR3 contains 12 residues. The CDR3 region has the DNA TGTGCCAGCAGCTTCCTCACAGATACGCAGTATTTT. Amino acids: CASSFLTDTQYF.

The chain recombines TRBV27 with TRBJ1-2, with D possibly TRBD1 on 6 matching bases. Trimming took 8 bases from V and 2 from J, leaving 12 bases between them. CDR1 and CDR2 from the germline V gene are MNHEY and SMNVEV (reference sequence). The CDR3 spans 13 residues. Here the CDR3 reads CASGIQGNYGYTF. The CDR3 DNA follows: TGTGCCAGCGGTATCCAGGGGAACTATGGCTACACCTTC.

The rearrangement links TRBV18 to TRBJ2-6; perhaps TRBD2 as D (7 bases). The CDR3 has 18 amino acids. The germline gives CDR1 KGHSH, CDR2 LQKENI. V lost 4 bases and J lost 3, with 19 bases in between. The chain's CDR3 is CASSLPARGRHGANVLTF. CDR3 bases: TGTGCCAGCTCACTACCGGCGCGGGGGCGGCATGGGGCCAACGTCCTGACTTTC. Variable domain in full (rest from reference TRBV18 and TRBJ2-6): NAGVMQNPRHLVRRRGQEARLRCSPMKGHSHVYWYRQLPEEGLKFMVYLQKENIIDESGMPKERFSAEFPKEGPSILRIQQVVRGDSAAYFCASSLPARGRHGANVLTFGAGSRLTVL.

The V gene is TRBV27, the J gene TRBJ1-1; the D is unclear. In germline, CDR1 is MNHEY, CDR2 SMNVEV (reference sequence). V shed 3 bases and J shed 3 bases, with 17 bases lying between them. CDR3 length: 16 residues. The CDR3 DNA sequence: TGTGCCAGCAGTTTTATAATAGCGATGGCGGACACTGAAGCTTTCTTT. It is translated as CASSFIIAMADTEAFF.

This clone occurred many times. This chain links TRBV11-3 with TRBJ2-1; TRBD2 might be the D (6 bases). Between the trimmed V and J ends, which lost 4 bases and 5 bases, there was a span of 15 bases. The CDR3 extends over 15 amino acids. CDR1 is SGHNT and CDR2 is YENEEA in the germline V gene. The CDR3 DNA sequence: TGTGCCAGCAGCTCGCGGGGATCCAAGAACAATGAGCAGTTCTTC. Its translation: CASSSRGSKNNEQFF. The entire variable domain, with the rest obtained from reference TRBV11-3 and TRBJ2-1, is as follows: EAGVVQSPRYKIIEKKQPVAFWCNPISGHNTLYWYLQNLGQGPELLIRYENEEAVDDSQLPKDRFSAERLKGVDSTLKIQPAELGDSAVYLCASSSRGSKNNEQFFGPGTRLTVL.

This clone occurred many times. The chain couples TRBV30 to TRBJ1-1; no clear D. V lost 0 bases to trimming and J lost 4 bases, with 12 bases between them. CDR1 GTSNPN and CDR2 SVGIG come from the germline V gene (reference sequence). CDR3 length equals 14 residues. The CDR3 region is CAWSVLGGSTEAFF. CDR3 DNA: TGTGCCTGGAGTGTACTGGGAGGGAGCACTGAAGCTTTCTTT. The full variable domain, in which reference TRBV30 and TRBJ1-1 provide the parts outside the CDR3, is SQTIHQWPATLVQPVGSPLSLECTVEGTSNPNLYWYRQAAGRGLQLLFYSVGIGQISSEVPQNLSASRPQDRQFILSSKKLLLSDSGFYLCAWSVLGGSTEAFFGQGTRLTVV.

This rearrangement joins TRBV7-2 to TRBJ2-7, with 8 bases matching TRBD1. The V gene's germline CDR1 is SGHTA and CDR2 FQGNSA. This CDR3 is 13 amino acids long. V gave up 3 bases and J gave up 2 bases; unmatched junction bases: 0. The CDR3 DNA reads TGTGCCAGCAGCTTGACAGGGGCCTACGAGCAGTACTTC. Amino acids: CASSLTGAYEQYF.

This clone was seen more than once but under ten times. This sequence joins TRBV14 and TRBJ2-1, with a weak D call TRBD2 (6 bases). V dropped 1 base and J dropped 2 bases, with 12 bases sitting between them. CDR3 size: 16 residues. The germline CDR1 and CDR2 sequences are SGHDN and FVKESK. The CDR3 region is CASSQGPGVPYNEQFF. The CDR3 nucleotides read TGTGCCAGCAGCCAAGGGCCGGGAGTGCCCTACAATGAGCAGTTCTTC. The complete variable domain, with remaining parts taken from reference TRBV14 and TRBJ2-1, reads EAGVTQFPSHSVIEKGQTVTLRCDPISGHDNLYWYRRVMGKEIKFLLHFVKESKQDESGMPNNRFLAERTGGTYSTLKVQPAELEDSGVYFCASSQGPGVPYNEQFFGPGTRLTVL.

DNA of the CDR3: TGCGCCAGCAGCCCCTCTGTTCGAGCCGAGACCCAGTACTTC. It is translated as CASSPSVRAETQYF. The chain uses TRBV5-1 and TRBJ2-5; D is uncertain. The ends were cut back, 4 bases at V and 5 bases at J, with 15 bases in the middle. This CDR3 contains 14 residues. The germline V gene has CDR1 SGHRS and CDR2 YFSETQ.

Details on this clone: Because the CDR3 is missing its conserved closing phenylalanine or tryptophan, this is likely a read error. Because the CDR3's place on the DNA is in doubt, the DNA is left out and the CDR3 is given as listed by TCRdb. The rearrangement joins TRBV6-1 to TRBJ1-2. In germline, CDR1 is MNHNS, CDR2 SASEGT. A total of 12 residues make up the CDR3, ends included. The CDR3 spells CASSEPSSPGTI.

This chain connects TRBV6-1 to TRBJ1-4; D gene uncertain. Germline CDR1 and CDR2: MNHNS and SASEGT. Trimming pared 3 bases from V and 5 bases from J, leaving 10 bases between. The CDR3 sequence is 14 residues long. The CDR3 DNA reads TGTGCCAGCAGTGAGGGCCCCGGGAATGAAAAACTGTTTTTT. It translates to CASSEGPGNEKLFF.

V usage is TRBV28 and J usage is TRBJ1-5; D is unclear. Per the germline V gene, CDR1 is MDHEN and CDR2 is SYDVKM. This CDR3 is built from 10 residues. Trimming removed 11 bases from V and 7 bases from J, with 9 bases in between. CDR3 in amino acids: CAPGRQPQHF. Here the CDR3 DNA reads TGTGCCCCCGGGAGGCAGCCCCAGCATTTT. Full variable domain (remainder filled in from reference TRBV28 and TRBJ1-5): DVKVTQSSRYLVKRTGEKVFLECVQDMDHENMFWYRQDPGLGLRLIYFSYDVKMKEKGDIPEGYSVSREKKERFSLILESASTNQTSMYLCAPGRQPQHFGDGTRLSIL.

Comment on this clone: Within the sample, other DNA sequences also encode this same CDR3. The chain employs TRBV29-1 and TRBJ2-5; 8 nucleotides match TRBD2. V shed 3 bases and J 4 bases; nucleotides not matched to a gene: 4. The CDR3 totals 13 residues. The germline gives CDR1 SQVTM, CDR2 ANQGSEA. The CDR3 loop is CSVDRGGRETQYF. CDR3 DNA sequence: TGCAGCGTTGATCGGGGGGGGCGAGAGACCCAGTACTTC.

The chain carries TRBV5-8 and TRBJ2-6; no clear D gene. The V gene's germline CDR1 is SGHTS and CDR2 YDEGEE. This CDR3 contains 17 residues. Trimming removed 2 bases at V and 1 base at J, with 13 bases between. The CDR3 reads CASSFRQYTSGANVLTF. CDR3 sequence (DNA): TGTGCCAGCAGCTTTAGGCAGTACACATCTGGGGCCAACGTCCTGACTTTC.

The rearrangement uses TRBV5-1 and TRBJ1-1; 9 positions agree with TRBD1. This CDR3 is 15 amino acids long. Germline CDR1 reads SGHRS; CDR2 reads YFSETQ. V lost 0 bases and J lost 5; bases outside the gene matches: 5. The CDR3 loop is CASSLVGTGRTEAFF. In DNA form, the CDR3 reads TGCGCCAGCAGCTTGGTGGGGACAGGGAGAACTGAAGCTTTCTTT.

This clone was seen a handful of times. The chain carries TRBV30 and TRBJ2-2; D is unresolved. V lost 3 bases and J lost 4, with 15 bases in between. Germline V gives CDR1 GTSNPN, CDR2 SVGIG (reference sequence). The CDR3 is made up of 15 amino acids. CDR3 DNA: TGTGCCTGGAGCCGCGGCTGGTCGGCCACCGGGGAGCTGTTTTTT. Amino acids: CAWSRGWSATGELFF.